A single sample gave rise to the 31 T cell receptor beta chains below, sequenced in a study of response to subunit inactivated influenza vaccine. A single record per CDR3 protein comes from TCRdb applying MiXCR to the RT-PCR reads. The sample has 250,000 to 350,000 distinct CDR3 sequences, approximately 20% seen once. The source material was PBMCs from blood, sampled less than 22 months after vaccination. The receptors derive from a man aged 45-69 years who received an inactivated influenza vaccine.

The rearrangement uses TRBV20-1 and TRBJ1-2; weak D call: TRBD1 (6 bases). Trimming left V 4 bases short and J 3 bases short, with 18 bases between. The CDR3 extends over 15 amino acids. Per germline, CDR1 DFQATT and CDR2 SNEGSKA (reference sequence). The CDR3 reads CSATSGVTIDYGYTF. The CDR3 nucleotides read TGCAGTGCTACCTCAGGGGTGACAATCGACTATGGCTACACCTTC.

The V and J genes are TRBV3-1 and TRBJ2-7, with D maybe TRBD1 (6 bases). V lost 1 base to trimming and J lost 4 bases, with 14 bases between them. This CDR3 has 15 residues. Germline V gene data show CDR1 as LGHDT and CDR2 as YNNKEL (reference sequence). As DNA, the CDR3 is TGTGCCAGCAGCCAAGGAACTGGGGGCATGTACGAGCAGTACTTC. Its translation: CASSQGTGGMYEQYF.

This clonotype was seen at least ten times. CDR3 amino acids: CASSLSGTGYGYTF. As DNA, the CDR3 is TGTGCCAGCAGTCTCTCCGGGACAGGCTATGGCTACACCTTC. The chain combines TRBV12-3 or TRBV12-4 with TRBJ1-2; 8 nucleotides agree with TRBD1. Unmatched junction bases numbered 6, after V lost 5 bases and J lost 4 bases. This CDR3 has 14 residues.

The J gene is TRBJ1-5, the V gene TRBV20-1, with D perhaps matching TRBD1 (5 bases). Germline CDR1 DFQATT, CDR2 SNEGSKA (reference sequence). CDR3 length equals 13 residues. Trimming cost V 5 bases and J 3 bases, with 11 bases left between them. Here the CDR3 reads CSAAGTFNQPQHF. CDR3 nucleotides: TGCAGTGCTGCCGGGACCTTCAATCAGCCCCAGCATTTT.

A remark on this clonotype: An end of the junction differs from the germline gene, which may be a read error. The gene calls are TRBV19 and TRBJ1-5, with 9 bases that match TRBD1. Germline V gene lookup returns CDR1 LNHDA and CDR2 SQIVND (reference sequence). This CDR3 has 13 residues. The CDR3 reads CATGQGSTQPQHF. In DNA form, the CDR3 reads TGTGCCACAGGACAGGGGAGCACTCAGCCCCAGCATTTT. Full variable domain (outside the CDR3, taken from reference TRBV19 and TRBJ1-5): DGGITQSPKYLFRKEGQNVTLSCEQNLNHDAMYWYRQDPGQGLRLIYYSQIVNDFQKGDIAEGYSVSREKKESFPLTVTSAQKNPTAFYLCATGQGSTQPQHFGDGTRLSIL.

This clonotype was found a few times. The rearrangement links TRBV5-4 to TRBJ1-2; D perhaps matches TRBD1 (6 bases). CDR1 is SGHNT, CDR2 YYREEE, per germline (reference sequence). The CDR3 spans 13 residues. V lost 5 bases, J lost 8 bases, and 16 bases lay in between. The CDR3 reads CASSLQGMWGYTF. The CDR3 coding sequence is TGTGCCAGCAGTTTACAGGGAATGTGGGGCTACACCTTC.

This chain connects TRBV29-1 to TRBJ2-1; 7 positions agree with TRBD2. The V gene's germline CDR1 is SQVTM and CDR2 ANQGSEA. J gave up 3 bases and V 4 bases, and 9 bases lay outside the gene matches. The CDR3 has 15 amino acids. The CDR3 nucleotides are TGCAGCGTTGGGATTGGGCGGGGGAACTACAATGAGCAGTTCTTC. Translating it yields CSVGIGRGNYNEQFF.

The chain recombines TRBV5-4 with TRBJ1-2; D possibly corresponds to TRBD1 (5 bases). The germline V gene has CDR1 SGHNT and CDR2 YYREEE (reference sequence). The CDR3 consists of 15 residues. V lost 4 bases, J lost 8 bases, and 21 bases lay in between. CDR3 in amino acids: CASSPPGTFAGGYTF. DNA for the CDR3: TGTGCCAGCAGCCCTCCCGGGACGTTCGCCGGGGGCTACACCTTC. Combining the CDR3 with reference TRBV5-4 and TRBJ1-2 gives the whole variable domain ETGVTQSPTHLIKTRGQQVTLRCSSQSGHNTVSWYQQALGQGPQFIFQYYREEENGRGNFPPRFSGLQFPNYSSELNVNALELDDSALYLCASSPPGTFAGGYTFGSGTRLTVV.

The J gene is TRBJ1-5, the V gene TRBV4-1, with TRBD1 matching over 10 bases. Germline V gene data show CDR1 as MGHRA and CDR2 as YSYEKL. The CDR3 is made up of 16 amino acids. Trimming cost V 0 bases and J 7 bases; bases outside gene matches: 6. CDR3 bases: TGCGCCAGCAGCCAAGAATGGGACAGGGGACGGCAGCCCCAGCATTTT. This gives the protein CASSQEWDRGRQPQHF.

This clonotype was seen a handful of times. The chain uses TRBV7-9 and TRBJ1-2; D is ambiguous. Germline V CDR1 and CDR2: SEHNR, FQNEAQ (reference sequence). The CDR3 is made up of 14 amino acids. The germline V and J ends were trimmed by 3 bases and 10 bases, with 18 bases remaining between them. The CDR3: CASSFISRMSDYTF. The CDR3 region has the DNA TGTGCCAGCAGCTTTATATCGCGGATGTCGGACTACACCTTC.

This chain joins TRBV29-1 and TRBJ1-5, with no clear D. Trimming took 1 base from V and 4 from J, leaving 5 bases between them. The CDR3 is made up of 12 amino acids. Germline V gene sequence: CDR1 SQVTM, CDR2 ANQGSEA. The chain's CDR3 is CSVEVPNQPQHF. The CDR3 nucleotides are TGCAGCGTTGAAGTCCCTAATCAGCCCCAGCATTTT.

This clonotype was seen a few times. This sequence joins TRBV6-5 and TRBJ1-1; a weak D match, TRBD1 (5 bases). The V gene's germline CDR1 is MNHEY and CDR2 SVGAGI. The germline V and J ends were trimmed by 2 bases and 7 bases, with 17 bases remaining between them. This CDR3 has 15 amino acids. The CDR3 is CASSYDAWGNGEAFF. CDR3 nucleotide sequence: TGTGCCAGCAGTTACGACGCCTGGGGGAACGGTGAAGCTTTCTTT.

The V and J genes are TRBV20-1 and TRBJ2-1, with 7 bases that match TRBD2. This CDR3 spans 15 amino acids. V was pared by 2 bases and J by 2 bases, with 6 bases of the junction left unmatched. Germline CDR1 and CDR2: DFQATT and SNEGSKA (reference sequence). CDR3: CSARPPSGTYNEQFF. The CDR3 bases are TGCAGTGCTAGACCCCCTAGCGGAACCTACAATGAGCAGTTCTTC.

The chain recombines TRBV12-3 or TRBV12-4 with TRBJ2-1; 8 nucleotides match TRBD2. The CDR3 covers 14 residues. J gave up 7 bases and V 6 bases, and 8 bases lay outside the gene matches. CDR3 protein: CASSQREKGNEQFF. The CDR3 region has the DNA TGTGCCAGCAGCCAGCGGGAGAAGGGTAATGAGCAGTTCTTC.

V is TRBV29-1 and J is TRBJ2-7; D gene unclear. Germline CDR1 SQVTM, CDR2 ANQGSEA. CDR3 length: 13 amino acids. V was clipped by 3 bases and J by 0 bases, with 9 bases between them. CDR3 coding DNA: TGCAGCGTTGAGGATTCGTCCTCCTACGAGCAGTACTTC. It codes for CSVEDSSSYEQYF.

The rearrangement links TRBV9 to TRBJ2-2; 7 bases fit TRBD2. Germline CDR1 and CDR2: SGDLS and YYNGEE. The J segment lost 3 bases and the V segment lost 3 bases, leaving 8 bases of the junction unmatched. There are 16 residues in the CDR3. The CDR3, as DNA: TGTGCCAGCAGCGCAGGTCTAGCGGCTTACACCGGGGAGCTGTTTTTT. Translation: CASSAGLAAYTGELFF.

This clonotype was seen at least ten times. The chain couples TRBV5-1 to TRBJ1-1; unclear D gene. V lost 1 base and J 1 base, leaving 8 bases between the germline ends. The CDR3 extends over 14 amino acids. Per germline, CDR1 SGHRS and CDR2 YFSETQ. The CDR3 spells CASSLSSWNTEAFF. CDR3 nucleotide sequence: TGCGCCAGCAGCTTGAGTTCTTGGAACACTGAAGCTTTCTTT. Full variable domain (outside the CDR3, taken from reference TRBV5-1 and TRBJ1-1): KAGVTQTPRYLIKTRGQQVTLSCSPISGHRSVSWYQQTPGQGLQFLFEYFSETQRNKGNFPGRFSGRQFSNSRSEMNVSTLELGDSALYLCASSLSSWNTEAFFGQGTRLTVV.

This clonotype appeared a few times. The chain employs TRBV12-3 or TRBV12-4 and TRBJ2-7, with D possibly being TRBD2 (5 bases). The CDR3 consists of 12 residues. The V end was cut by 3 bases, the J end by 7 bases, with 10 bases between. The CDR3 loop reads CASSLSGSEQYF. DNA for the CDR3: TGTGCCAGCAGTTTGAGTGGGAGTGAGCAGTACTTC.

This clonotype was seen only a few times. This chain uses TRBV12-3 or TRBV12-4 with TRBJ2-3; D call uncertain. The V gene lost 4 bases and the J gene lost 3 bases, with 11 bases spanning the gap. This CDR3 comprises 14 residues. The CDR3, as DNA: TGTGCCAGCAGTTCCCACCTGACGACAGATACGCAGTATTTT. It codes for CASSSHLTTDTQYF.

The chain carries TRBV27 and TRBJ2-1; a weak D match, TRBD1 (5 bases). CDR3 size: 15 residues. Per the germline V gene, CDR1 is MNHEY and CDR2 is SMNVEV (reference sequence). V was clipped by 0 bases and J by 2 bases, with 8 bases between them. The CDR3 sequence: CASSLSDSTYNEQFF. The CDR3 DNA follows: TGTGCCAGCAGTTTATCTGACAGTACCTACAATGAGCAGTTCTTC.

This clonotype showed up just once. V usage is TRBV12-3 or TRBV12-4 and J usage is TRBJ2-1, with TRBD1 as a possible D gene (7 bases). The CDR3 length is 15 residues. The V and J ends lost 2 bases and 7 bases respectively, with 15 bases between them. CDR3 nucleotides: TGTGCCAGCAGTTTACGACAGGGACTCCGGAATGAGCAGTTCTTC. It encodes CASSLRQGLRNEQFF.

This clonotype was seen ten or more times. The V call is TRBV6-6, the J call TRBJ1-1; D is unclear. This CDR3 region has 13 residues. Germline V gives CDR1 MNHNY, CDR2 SVGAGI (reference sequence). Trimming left V 6 bases short and J 0 bases short, with 8 bases between. CDR3 amino acids: CASRAEMNTEAFF. In nucleotides, the CDR3 is TGTGCCAGCAGGGCAGAGATGAACACTGAAGCTTTCTTT.

This clonotype was observed a handful of times. The V gene is TRBV29-1, the J gene TRBJ2-1; no clear D gene. The CDR3 covers 10 residues. The germline CDR1 and CDR2 sequences are SQVTM and ANQGSEA. Trimming stripped 4 bases from V and 5 bases from J, with 3 bases between. CDR3 in amino acids: CSVGDNEQFF. CDR3 nucleotides: TGCAGCGTTGGGGACAATGAGCAGTTCTTC.

The chain carries TRBV20-1 and TRBJ2-1, with D perhaps TRBD1 (6 bases). The germline CDR1 and CDR2 sequences are DFQATT and SNEGSKA (reference sequence). CDR3 length equals 13 residues. Deletions cut 6 bases from V and 4 bases from J, with 13 bases between. CDR3: CSAKTGQYNEQFF. In DNA form, the CDR3 reads TGCAGTGCCAAAACTGGACAGTACAATGAGCAGTTCTTC.

This clonotype was seen more than once but under ten times. The chain employs TRBV12-3 or TRBV12-4 and TRBJ2-4; 7 nucleotides align to TRBD1. With 5 bases clipped from V and 3 bases from J, the junction kept 7 bases outside the gene matches. The CDR3 extends over 15 amino acids. CDR3 sequence reads: CASSTNRGFKNIQYF. CDR3 nucleotide sequence: TGTGCCAGCAGTACCAACAGGGGTTTCAAAAACATTCAGTACTTC.

The sample holds many counts of this clonotype. This sequence joins TRBV7-2 and TRBJ1-6, with TRBD1 matching over 7 bases. CDR3 length: 14 amino acids. V lost 5 bases, J lost 8 bases, and 6 bases stayed unmatched. Germline V lookup: CDR1 SGHTA, CDR2 FQGNSA. The CDR3 nucleotides read TGTGCCAGCAGCGCTGACAGGGAGTATTCACCCCTCCACTTT. Its translation is CASSADREYSPLHF. The whole variable domain, remainder taken from reference TRBV7-2 and TRBJ1-6, is GAGVSQSPSNKVTEKGKDVELRCDPISGHTALYWYRQSLGQGLEFLIYFQGNSAPDKSGLPSDRFSAERTGGSVSTLTIQRTQQEDSAVYLCASSADREYSPLHFGNGTRLTVT.

There are many counts of this clonotype. This chain joins TRBV7-8 and TRBJ1-3; tentative D call: TRBD1 (6 bases). The germline CDR1 and CDR2 sequences are SGHVS and FQNEAQ. The CDR3 has 16 residues. V was pared by 5 bases and J by 0 bases, with 14 bases between. The CDR3 reads CASSPPLRGSGNTIYF. The CDR3 DNA reads as TGTGCCAGCAGCCCCCCTCTCAGGGGCTCTGGAAACACCATATATTTT.

This clonotype has a count of ten or more. This chain uses TRBV6-5 with TRBJ1-3; D is undetermined. Per the germline V gene, CDR1 is MNHEY and CDR2 is SVGAGI. V dropped 8 bases and J dropped 1 base, with 6 bases sitting between them. The CDR3 totals 12 residues. CDR3 protein: CASGPSGNTIYF. CDR3 coding DNA: TGTGCCAGCGGCCCTTCTGGAAACACCATATATTTT.

The chain carries TRBV2 and TRBJ2-4; no clear D. V was cut by 4 bases and J by 1 base, with 11 bases left in between. The CDR3 spans 15 residues. Per germline, CDR1 SNHLY and CDR2 FYNNEI. The CDR3 protein is CASSVLATAKNIQYF. Here the CDR3 DNA reads TGTGCCAGCAGTGTTTTAGCTACGGCCAAAAACATTCAGTACTTC.

This clonotype was detected ten times or more. The chain couples TRBV5-1 to TRBJ1-3; D gene uncertain. Germline V CDR1 and CDR2: SGHRS, YFSETQ. Trimming took off 0 bases at V and 0 bases at J, with 4 bases between the two ends. The CDR3 is made up of 14 amino acids. CDR3 coding DNA: TGCGCCAGCAGCTTGGCCTCCTCTGGAAACACCATATATTTT. Amino acid sequence: CASSLASSGNTIYF.

This clonotype occurred a few times. V gene TRBV10-3 combines with J gene TRBJ1-1, with D hard to call. The CDR3 is 13 residues long. V dropped 2 bases and J dropped 1 base, with 5 bases sitting between them. The V gene's germline CDR1 is ENHRY and CDR2 SYGVKD. CDR3 amino acids: CAISEPRNTEAFF. The CDR3 nucleotides read TGTGCCATCAGTGAGCCGAGGAACACTGAAGCTTTCTTT.